These 19 T cell receptor beta chains were sequenced from one sample in a study of blood T cell repertoires in COVID-19. This table comes from immunoSEQ multiplex PCR, and its TCRdb copy is limited to in-frame clones, with some not included. This sample has hundreds of thousands of clones; roughly 90% occur once, and the top ten carry more than 1%. Sequencing was carried out using peripheral blood. The receptors here all came from a man aged 35 to 55 with acute or convalescent COVID-19.

The chain combines TRBV5-4 with TRBJ2-3; a weak D match, TRBD1 (5 bases). V lost 1 base, J lost 3 bases, and 6 bases lay in between. This CDR3 is built from 13 residues. CDR1 is SGHNT and CDR2 is YYREEE in the germline V gene (reference sequence). This CDR3 reads CASSLRGTDTQYF. In nucleotides, the CDR3 is TGTGCCAGCAGCTTGAGGGGTACAGATACGCAGTATTTT.

The rearrangement links TRBV28 to TRBJ1-5; weak D call: TRBD1 (5 bases). CDR3 size: 14 residues. Germline-derived CDR1 and CDR2 are MDHEN and SYDVKM. V was trimmed by 4 bases and J by 2 bases, leaving 9 bases between them. The CDR3 region is CASSSGVGNQPQHF. DNA for the CDR3: TGTGCCAGCAGTTCGGGGGTGGGCAATCAGCCCCAGCATTTT.

This clone was counted only a few times. The rearrangement joins TRBV10-3 to TRBJ1-2, with 8 bases lining up with TRBD1. The CDR3 is 18 amino acids. The V gene end was trimmed by 2 bases and the J gene end by 5 bases; junction bases not matched to a gene: 16. Germline V gene data show CDR1 as ENHRY and CDR2 as SYGVKD. The CDR3 coding sequence is TGTGCCATCAGTGAGAAGACAGGGGCAGGTGACGGCGGTTATGGCTACACCTTC. This sequence encodes CAISEKTGAGDGGYGYTF.

Here the CDR3 DNA reads TGTGCCAGCAGCCAGGCTGACAGGGGGGGCACTGAAGCTTTCTTT. This encodes CASSQADRGGTEAFF. The chain joins TRBV4-2 to TRBJ1-1; 9 bases match TRBD1. Germline-derived CDR1 and CDR2 are LGHNA and YNFKEQ. This CDR3 comprises 15 residues. The V gene end was trimmed by 3 bases and the J gene end by 4 bases; junction bases not matched to a gene: 6.

V usage is TRBV5-1 and J usage is TRBJ1-2; D remains ambiguous. Germline V gene lookup returns CDR1 SGHRS and CDR2 YFSETQ. The CDR3 loop spans 15 amino acids. Trimming shortened V by 3 bases and J by 3 bases, and 15 bases separated the two germline ends. The CDR3, as DNA: TGCGCCAGCAGCTCCCTTCCGCGACAAGACTATGGCTACACCTTC. It yields the protein CASSSLPRQDYGYTF.

This clone was found once. The chain is built from TRBV27 and TRBJ2-6, with 7 bases matching TRBD1. The ends lost 5 bases at V and 0 bases at J; junction bases unmatched: 7. This CDR3 contains 17 residues. The germline gives CDR1 MNHEY, CDR2 SMNVEV (reference sequence). CDR3 coding DNA: TGTGCCAGCAGTCATCGGGACAGTTCCTCTGGGGCCAACGTCCTGACTTTC. Amino acid sequence: CASSHRDSSSGANVLTF.

This rearrangement joins TRBV11-1 to TRBJ2-7, with 10 nucleotides matching TRBD1. Per the germline V gene, CDR1 is SGHAT and CDR2 is FQDESV (reference sequence). This CDR3 spans 15 amino acids. Losses at the gene ends were 5 bases for V and 5 bases for J; bases not matched to a gene: 9. CDR3 sequence reads: CASSQRDRGRDEQYF. The CDR3 DNA sequence: TGTGCCAGCAGCCAACGGGACAGGGGCAGGGACGAGCAGTACTTC.

Concerning this clone: Other DNA sequences from this sample encode an identical CDR3 as well. The CDR3 DNA reads as TGTGCCAGCAGCCAGGGGACAGGCGCTTTCTTT. Residues: CASSQGTGAFF. The rearrangement links TRBV3-1 (or the pseudogene TRBV3-2) to TRBJ1-1; 8 bases fit TRBD1. The CDR3 runs to 11 residues. V lost 3 bases, J lost 11 bases, and 2 bases stayed unmatched. Germline V CDR1 and CDR2: LGHDT, YNNKEL (reference sequence).

This clone was seen once. The chain has TRBV19 and TRBJ1-1, with TRBD1 matching over 7 bases. CDR3 length: 13 amino acids. The V gene end was trimmed by 4 bases and the J gene end by 3 bases; junction bases not matched to a gene: 2. CDR1 is LNHDA and CDR2 is SQIVND in the germline V gene (reference sequence). Written as DNA, the CDR3 is TGTGCCAGTAGTACTCAGGGGGACACTGAAGCTTTCTTT. Its translation is CASSTQGDTEAFF.

The CDR3 region is CASNSRGDEQYF. In DNA, the CDR3 is TGTGCCAGTAACTCCAGGGGCGACGAGCAGTACTTC. The genes are TRBV19 and TRBJ2-7, with D perhaps TRBD1 (6 bases). Germline values: CDR1 LNHDA, CDR2 SQIVND (reference sequence). The CDR3 runs 12 residues. V was pared by 7 bases and J by 5 bases, with 12 bases between.

The V and J genes are TRBV28 and TRBJ1-2; D gene ambiguous. From germline, CDR1 is MDHEN and CDR2 SYDVKM. Trimming shortened V by 7 bases and J by 8 bases, and 17 bases separated the two germline ends. CDR3 length equals 13 residues. The chain's CDR3 is CASKEGRLVGYTF. CDR3 DNA sequence: TGTGCCAGCAAAGAGGGCCGGCTTGTGGGCTACACCTTC.

The V call is TRBV9, the J call TRBJ1-1; perhaps TRBD1 as D (6 bases). Trimming took off 7 bases at V and 1 base at J, with 14 bases between the two ends. This CDR3 region has 14 residues. Germline loops: CDR1 SGDLS, CDR2 YYNGEE. The chain's CDR3 is CASSRTGTNTEAFF. CDR3 sequence (DNA): TGTGCCAGCTCCCGAACAGGGACGAACACTGAAGCTTTCTTT.

This clone was detected once. The genes are TRBV10-3 and TRBJ2-3; tentative D call: TRBD2 (5 bases). The CDR3 is 16 residues long. V lost 0 bases and J lost 5, with 15 bases in between. The germline V gene encodes CDR1 ENHRY and CDR2 SYGVKD. The chain's CDR3 is CAISESGDRIGDTQYF. In DNA, the CDR3 is TGTGCCATCAGTGAGTCCGGGGATAGGATTGGAGATACGCAGTATTTT.

The chain couples TRBV9 to TRBJ2-7; D ambiguous. Trimming left V 4 bases short and J 3 bases short, with 11 bases between. CDR1 and CDR2 from the germline V gene are SGDLS and YYNGEE. CDR3 size: 13 residues. The CDR3 loop reads CASSPDLLYEQYF. CDR3 nucleotides: TGTGCCAGCAGCCCCGACTTACTCTACGAGCAGTACTTC.

In its sample, this clone was seen once. The chain is built from TRBV3-1 (or the pseudogene TRBV3-2) and TRBJ1-6; unclear D gene. V lost 1 base and J lost 10, with 8 bases in between. CDR1 is LGHDT, CDR2 YNNKEL, per germline (reference sequence). The CDR3 is made up of 13 amino acids. CDR3 region: CASSQGIESPLHF. As DNA, the CDR3 is TGTGCCAGCAGCCAAGGCATTGAGTCACCCCTCCACTTT.

This rearrangement joins TRBV6-4 to TRBJ2-1; the D is unclear. The V gene's germline CDR1 is MRHNA and CDR2 SNTAGT. Trimming cost V 4 bases and J 7 bases, with 11 bases left between them. The CDR3 spans 13 residues. The CDR3 region has the DNA TGTGCCAGCAGTGGGGCCGCTGGGAATGAGCAGTTCTTC. It specifies CASSGAAGNEQFF.

This clone has just a few counts. The chain recombines TRBV14 with TRBJ2-3; 13 positions agree with TRBD2. V shed 3 bases and J 0 bases; nucleotides not matched to a gene: 3. Per germline, CDR1 SGHDN and CDR2 FVKESK. This CDR3 is 17 amino acids long. CDR3 in amino acids: CASSHGLAGASTDTQYF. CDR3 coding DNA: TGTGCCAGCAGCCACGGACTAGCGGGAGCTAGCACAGATACGCAGTATTTT.

The chain has TRBV5-4 and TRBJ2-2; 11 bases are a match to TRBD1. Trimming took 3 bases from V and 0 from J; bases not matched to a gene: 1. The CDR3 covers 16 residues. Germline lookup yields CDR1 SGHNT and CDR2 YYREEE (reference sequence). CDR3 nucleotides: TGTGCCAGCAGCTGGGACAGGGGGTCGAACACCGGGGAGCTGTTTTTT. The encoded protein is CASSWDRGSNTGELFF. Complete variable domain (other parts from reference TRBV5-4 and TRBJ2-2): ETGVTQSPTHLIKTRGQQVTLRCSSQSGHNTVSWYQQALGQGPQFIFQYYREEENGRGNFPPRFSGLQFPNYSSELNVNALELDDSALYLCASSWDRGSNTGELFFGEGSRLTVL.

This clone was detected once. V gene TRBV6-6 combines with J gene TRBJ1-1, with D tentatively TRBD1 (5 bases). The CDR3 totals 13 residues. The germline gives CDR1 MNHNY, CDR2 SVGAGI (reference sequence). V was shortened by 8 bases and J by 5 bases, with 15 bases between the two germline ends. The DNA for the CDR3 is TGTGCCAGCTCTCAGCAGGGAGGTACTGAAGCTTTCTTT. Its translation is CASSQQGGTEAFF.